This is a list of T cell receptor beta chains from one sample in a study of cytomegalovirus exposure and HLA in healthy donors. Generated by immunoSEQ multiplex PCR, the TCRdb table keeps only in-frame clones and is missing some. Of under 200,000 clones in the sample, 70% to 80% were seen once. Sequences were obtained from PBMCs. The receptors originated from a woman aged 25 to 39 in good health and CMV-seropositive. The CDR3 runs from the conserved cysteine through the conserved F or W. Each record gives: D gene, clone size, V gene, J gene, CDR3 DNA, CDR3 protein. The D gene is left open where the match is weak. Clone size is given for some rows only: seen once, a few or many times, or a class if the clone is expanded.

D gene: TRBD1
clone size: few
V gene: TRBV5-4
J gene: TRBJ1-6
CDR3 DNA: TGTGCCAGCAGCGCTACCCACGGACAGGGGAGGTCTAATTCACCCCTCCACTTT
CDR3 protein: CASSATHGQGRSNSPLHF

D gene: NA
clone size: NA
V gene: TRBV7-9
J gene: TRBJ2-2
CDR3 DNA: TGTGCCAGCAGCTTATTGACAGCCTACACCGGGGAGCTGTTTTTT
CDR3 protein: CASSLLTAYTGELFF

D gene: NA
clone size: NA
V gene: TRBV28
J gene: TRBJ2-7
CDR3 DNA: TGTGCCAGCAGTTTACCAGGGTTACCCTACGAGCAGTACTTC
CDR3 protein: CASSLPGLPYEQYF

D gene: TRBD1
clone size: NA
V gene: TRBV5-1
J gene: TRBJ2-6
CDR3 DNA: TGCGCCAGCAGCTGGAGACAGGGGGTTTCCTCTGGGGCCAACGTCCTGACTTTC
CDR3 protein: CASSWRQGVSSGANVLTF

D gene: NA
clone size: NA
V gene: TRBV7-8
J gene: TRBJ2-5
CDR3 DNA: TGTGCCAGCACCCACCGTGACAGGGGAGGGCAAGAGACCCAGTACTTC
CDR3 protein: CASTHRDRGGQETQYF

D gene: NA
clone size: few
V gene: TRBV5-1
J gene: TRBJ1-1
CDR3 DNA: TGCGCCAGCAGCTTGTCATACAAGGCGGACACTGAAGCTTTCTTT
CDR3 protein: CASSLSYKADTEAFF

D gene: TRBD2
clone size: NA
V gene: TRBV19
J gene: TRBJ2-7
CDR3 DNA: TGTGCCAGTAGTATCGGACTAGCGGGGAGGGGCGAGCAGTACTTC
CDR3 protein: CASSIGLAGRGEQYF

D gene: NA
clone size: few
V gene: TRBV28
J gene: TRBJ1-2
CDR3 DNA: TGTGCCAGCAGTTTCATACCAAGAAGTTGGGGGGTGATGGATGGCTACACCTTC
CDR3 protein: CASSFIPRSWGVMDGYTF

D gene: TRBD2
clone size: NA
V gene: TRBV15
J gene: TRBJ2-3
CDR3 DNA: TGTGCCACCAGCAGAGAAGCGGGGAGGGCAGATACGCAGTATTTT
CDR3 protein: CATSREAGRADTQYF

D gene: NA
clone size: once
V gene: TRBV28
J gene: TRBJ2-5
CDR3 DNA: TGTGCCAGCAGTTTTCGAGGGGGGACCCAGTACTTC
CDR3 protein: CASSFRGGTQYF

D gene: NA
clone size: NA
V gene: TRBV5-5
J gene: TRBJ1-1
CDR3 DNA: TGTGCCAGCAACTATTGGGACACTGAAGCTTTCTTT
CDR3 protein: CASNYWDTEAFF

D gene: NA
clone size: NA
V gene: TRBV6-1
J gene: TRBJ2-5
CDR3 DNA: TGTGCCAGCAGTGAGCCAGAAGAGACCCAGTACTTC
CDR3 protein: CASSEPEETQYF

D gene: TRBD1
clone size: NA
V gene: TRBV7-9
J gene: TRBJ1-4
CDR3 DNA: TGTGCCAGCAGCCCCCCCCGGGACAGGATCGCAACTAATGAAAAACTGTTTTTT
CDR3 protein: CASSPPRDRIATNEKLFF

D gene: TRBD2
clone size: NA
V gene: TRBV9
J gene: TRBJ2-3
CDR3 DNA: TGTGCCAGCAGCTCTTTAGCGGGAGATACGACAGATACGCAGTATTTT
CDR3 protein: CASSSLAGDTTDTQYF

D gene: TRBD2
clone size: NA
V gene: TRBV27
J gene: TRBJ2-4
CDR3 DNA: TGTGCCAGCAGTTTGTTTGGCGGGAGGGGGGTCTTTGCGGAGTACTTC
CDR3 protein: CASSLFGGRGVFAEYF

D gene: NA
clone size: NA
V gene: TRBV2
J gene: TRBJ1-1
CDR3 DNA: TGTGCCAGCAGACGAGACCAGGTAGCTGAAGCTTTCTTT
CDR3 protein: CASRRDQVAEAFF

D gene: NA
clone size: NA
V gene: TRBV6-6
J gene: TRBJ2-7
CDR3 DNA: TGTGCCAGCAGTTATTATGTCAGCTCCTACGAGCAGTACTTC
CDR3 protein: CASSYYVSSYEQYF

D gene: TRBD1
clone size: NA
V gene: TRBV27
J gene: TRBJ2-3
CDR3 DNA: TGTGCCACCCGGGACAGGGGAGGCACAGATACGCAGTATTTT
CDR3 protein: CATRDRGGTDTQYF

D gene: TRBD1
clone size: NA
V gene: TRBV5-6
J gene: TRBJ2-7
CDR3 DNA: TGTGCCAGCAGCACCCTGACAGGGAGATACGAGCAGTACTTC
CDR3 protein: CASSTLTGRYEQYF

D gene: TRBD1
clone size: NA
V gene: TRBV4-3
J gene: TRBJ2-1
CDR3 DNA: TGCGCCAGCAGCCGCTTCCAGGGGGCCTACAATGAGCAGTTCTTC
CDR3 protein: CASSRFQGAYNEQFF

D gene: NA
clone size: few
V gene: TRBV27
J gene: TRBJ1-5
CDR3 DNA: TGTGCCAGCAGTTCCAGGGTATACAATCAGCCCCAGCATTTT
CDR3 protein: CASSSRVYNQPQHF

D gene: TRBD2
clone size: NA
V gene: TRBV10-3
J gene: TRBJ2-3
CDR3 DNA: TGTGCCATCAGGGGACTAGCGGGGACAGATACGCAGTATTTT
CDR3 protein: CAIRGLAGTDTQYF

D gene: NA
clone size: NA
V gene: TRBV27
J gene: TRBJ1-4
CDR3 DNA: TGTGCCAGCAGTTTTGACAGGCACGCTAATGAAAAACTGTTTTTT
CDR3 protein: CASSFDRHANEKLFF

D gene: NA
clone size: once
V gene: TRBV2
J gene: TRBJ1-3
CDR3 DNA: TGTGCCGGCAGTGGCACAGCGGTCTCTGGAAACACCATATATTTT
CDR3 protein: CAGSGTAVSGNTIYF

D gene: NA
clone size: NA
V gene: TRBV7-8
J gene: TRBJ1-4
CDR3 DNA: TGTGCCAGCAGCCCTAGTCGGGGTGCAGCCGAACTGTTTTTT
CDR3 protein: CASSPSRGAAELFF

D gene: NA
clone size: once
V gene: TRBV5-1
J gene: TRBJ2-2
CDR3 DNA: TGCGCCAGCAGCTTGGCCGGGCAGGGTGCCGGGGAGCTGTTTTTT
CDR3 protein: CASSLAGQGAGELFF

D gene: NA
clone size: once
V gene: TRBV19
J gene: TRBJ2-7
CDR3 DNA: TGTGCCAGTAGTATAAGGGGCAGGGAGGACTACGAGCAGTACTTC
CDR3 protein: CASSIRGREDYEQYF

D gene: TRBD1
clone size: NA
V gene: TRBV9
J gene: TRBJ1-1
CDR3 DNA: TGTGCCAGCAGCACACAGGGGGCCCTTGGGGGTGCTTTCTTT
CDR3 protein: CASSTQGALGGAFF

D gene: NA
clone size: NA
V gene: TRBV7-9
J gene: TRBJ2-6
CDR3 DNA: TGTGCCAGCAGCCCTCGCGACTCTGGGGCCAACGTCCTGACTTTC
CDR3 protein: CASSPRDSGANVLTF

D gene: TRBD2
clone size: few
V gene: TRBV11-2
J gene: TRBJ2-1
CDR3 DNA: TGTGCCAGCAGCTTAGGGCGGGGGACTAGTGCCTACAATGAGCAGTTCTTC
CDR3 protein: CASSLGRGTSAYNEQFF

D gene: NA
clone size: few
V gene: TRBV5-1
J gene: TRBJ2-3
CDR3 DNA: TGCGCCAGCAGCTTGGAACTTGATACGCAGTATTTT
CDR3 protein: CASSLELDTQYF

D gene: NA
clone size: once
V gene: TRBV6-1
J gene: TRBJ2-7
CDR3 DNA: TGTGCCAGCAGTGAAGCAGAGACTTTTTTCCGGGACACCACCTACGAGCAGTACTTC
CDR3 protein: CASSEAETFFRDTTYEQYF

D gene: TRBD2
clone size: NA
V gene: TRBV5-1
J gene: TRBJ2-2
CDR3 DNA: TGCGCCAGCAGCTTGGACGGGGGGGACACCGGGGAGCTGTTTTTT
CDR3 protein: CASSLDGGDTGELFF

D gene: TRBD1
clone size: NA
V gene: TRBV4-1
J gene: TRBJ1-6
CDR3 DNA: TGCGCCAGCAGCCAAGTGTCCCCCGGGACAGGGGGCGAAAATTCACCCCTCCACTTT
CDR3 protein: CASSQVSPGTGGENSPLHF

D gene: NA
clone size: NA
V gene: TRBV10-3
J gene: TRBJ1-2
CDR3 DNA: TGTGCCATCAGTGATGGTCGGGAGAAAGAAGATGGCTACACCTTC
CDR3 protein: CAISDGREKEDGYTF

D gene: TRBD2
clone size: NA
V gene: TRBV11-2
J gene: TRBJ2-1
CDR3 DNA: TGTGCCAGCAGCTTAGGTACAGCGGGAGGGGCCTACAATGAGCAGTTCTTC
CDR3 protein: CASSLGTAGGAYNEQFF

D gene: NA
clone size: NA
V gene: TRBV15
J gene: TRBJ2-4
CDR3 DNA: TGTGCCACCAGCAGGCCCACAGGTCCCTTAGCCAAAAACATTCAGTACTTC
CDR3 protein: CATSRPTGPLAKNIQYF

D gene: TRBD1
clone size: once
V gene: TRBV11-2
J gene: TRBJ2-2
CDR3 DNA: TGTGCCAGCAGCTTAGTAGGGACAGGGGTCAACACCGGGGAGCTGTTTTTT
CDR3 protein: CASSLVGTGVNTGELFF

D gene: NA
clone size: few
V gene: TRBV4-2
J gene: TRBJ2-7
CDR3 DNA: TGTGCCAGCAGCCCCGGAACCCGTCGGGAATCCTACGAGCAGTACTTC
CDR3 protein: CASSPGTRRESYEQYF

D gene: NA
clone size: few
V gene: TRBV12-5
J gene: TRBJ2-1
CDR3 DNA: TGTGCTAGTGGTCCTGGCAAAGCTCACCAGGAGGGTGAGCAGTTCTTC
CDR3 protein: CASGPGKAHQEGEQFF

D gene: TRBD2
clone size: NA
V gene: TRBV28
J gene: TRBJ2-1
CDR3 DNA: TGTGCCAGCAGTCTAGCGGGAGGGCCTAGGGGTGAGCAGTTCTTC
CDR3 protein: CASSLAGGPRGEQFF

D gene: TRBD1
clone size: few
V gene: TRBV6-6
J gene: TRBJ1-1
CDR3 DNA: TGTGCCATCAGTGGGAAATACAGGGGATTCAACACTGAAGCTTTCTTT
CDR3 protein: CAISGKYRGFNTEAFF

D gene: NA
clone size: NA
V gene: TRBV28
J gene: TRBJ2-7
CDR3 DNA: TGTGCCAGCAGCCCCTCGGACGAGCAGTACTTC
CDR3 protein: CASSPSDEQYF

D gene: TRBD1
clone size: NA
V gene: TRBV27
J gene: TRBJ2-5
CDR3 DNA: TGTGCCAGCAGTTCCAGGGACAGGGTTGAGGAGACCCAGTACTTC
CDR3 protein: CASSSRDRVEETQYF